A selection of T cell receptor beta chains follows, all from one sample in a study of cytomegalovirus exposure and HLA in healthy donors. This table comes from immunoSEQ multiplex PCR, and its TCRdb copy is limited to in-frame clones, with some not included. Of 82,000 or so clones in the sample, about 92% are singletons; the top ten hold roughly 0.74%. Sequenced input: PBMCs. The source of these receptors is a man younger than 30 in good health and CMV-seronegative. Each CDR3 is given with its conserved first and last residue. Fields, in order: D gene, clone size, V gene, J gene, CDR3 protein, CDR3 DNA. The D gene is left open where the match is weak. Only some rows state a clone size, as once, few, many or a class for expanded clones.

TRBD1	NA	TRBV5-1	TRBJ2-7	CASSLGDRAHEQYF	TGCGCCAGCAGCTTGGGGGACAGGGCGCACGAGCAGTACTTC
TRBD1	NA	TRBV5-1	TRBJ2-6	CASSARTGGRSGANVLTF	TGCGCCAGCAGCGCCCGGACAGGGGGTAGGTCTGGGGCCAACGTCCTGACTTTC
TRBD1	once	TRBV5-4	TRBJ1-1	CASSQGDVNTEAFF	TGTGCCAGCAGCCAGGGGGATGTGAACACTGAAGCTTTCTTT
TRBD2	NA	TRBV2	TRBJ2-1	CASSVPRQPGTSGHNEQFF	TGTGCCAGCAGCGTCCCCCGTCAACCCGGGACTAGCGGACACAATGAGCAGTTCTTC
NA	few	TRBV2	TRBJ2-7	CASSALTRDEQYF	TGTGCCAGCAGTGCGTTGACACGCGACGAGCAGTACTTC
TRBD1	NA	TRBV6-6	TRBJ1-2	CASRETGGNGYTF	TGTGCCAGCAGAGAGACAGGGGGTAATGGCTACACCTTC
TRBD1	NA	TRBV7-2	TRBJ2-1	CASSFDRDNEQFF	TGTGCCAGCAGCTTCGACAGGGACAATGAGCAGTTCTTC
TRBD2	NA	TRBV5-6	TRBJ2-1	CASSSTSGGNNEQFF	TGTGCCAGCAGCTCAACTAGCGGGGGGAACAATGAGCAGTTCTTC
NA	NA	TRBV4-2	TRBJ2-4	CASSQIAQVGTNIQYF	TGTGCCAGCAGCCAAATCGCCCAGGTGGGGACTAACATTCAGTACTTC
TRBD1	NA	TRBV7-9	TRBJ1-2	CASSGRTGATDYGYTF	TGTGCCAGCAGCGGACGGACAGGGGCCACGGACTATGGCTACACCTTC
NA	NA	TRBV5-4	TRBJ1-2	CASSLGGRESNYGYTF	TGTGCCAGCAGCTTGGGGGGCAGGGAATCCAACTATGGCTACACCTTC
NA	NA	TRBV5-5	TRBJ1-5	CASSLAREDVQPQHF	TGTGCCAGCAGCTTGGCCAGGGAAGACGTTCAGCCCCAGCATTTT
NA	NA	TRBV7-9	TRBJ2-1	CASSSDTPLWGQSNNEQFF	TGTGCCAGCAGCTCGGACACCCCCCTTTGGGGGCAGTCAAACAATGAGCAGTTCTTC
NA	NA	TRBV27	TRBJ1-2	CASTTGTHGYTF	TGTGCCAGCACAACCGGGACACATGGCTACACCTTC
TRBD1	NA	TRBV5-6	TRBJ1-2	CASSDTGGNGYTF	TGTGCCAGCAGCGACACAGGGGGCAATGGCTACACCTTC
NA	NA	TRBV11-2	TRBJ2-5	CASSPQGGGVRETQYF	TGTGCCAGCAGCCCACAGGGAGGGGGGGTCCGAGAGACCCAGTACTTC
NA	NA	TRBV7-9	TRBJ2-1	CASSSPTGYNEQFF	TGTGCCAGCAGTTCTCCTACAGGGTACAATGAGCAGTTCTTC
NA	NA	TRBV21-1	TRBJ2-5	CASSKQGLAGETQYF	TGTGCCAGCAGCAAACAAGGACTAGCGGGAGAGACCCAGTACTTC
TRBD1	NA	TRBV18	TRBJ1-4	CASSTWGTGDEKLFF	TGTGCCAGCTCAACATGGGGGACAGGCGATGAAAAACTGTTTTTT
TRBD2	once	TRBV4-3	TRBJ2-7	CASSQDHRTGGYEQYF	TGCGCCAGCAGCCAAGATCATAGGACGGGGGGTTACGAGCAGTACTTC
NA	NA	TRBV11-3	TRBJ1-1	CASSSRGENTEAFF	TGTGCCAGCAGCTCCCGGGGGGAGAACACTGAAGCTTTCTTT
TRBD1	NA	TRBV2	TRBJ2-5	CASSSTGAQETQYF	TGTGCCAGCAGTTCGACAGGGGCCCAAGAGACCCAGTACTTC
NA	NA	TRBV30	TRBJ1-4	CAWRSVTGNEKLFF	TGTGCCTGGAGAAGTGTCACCGGGAATGAAAAACTGTTTTTT
TRBD2	NA	TRBV19	TRBJ2-1	CASSIRLAGYNEQFF	TGTGCCAGTAGTATTCGACTAGCGGGTTACAATGAGCAGTTCTTC
NA	NA	TRBV6-1	TRBJ1-3	CASSEYNSRLGNTIYF	TGTGCCAGCAGTGAATATAACAGTCGCCTTGGAAACACCATATATTTT
NA	NA	TRBV5-1	TRBJ2-2	CASTEITGAGELFF	TGCGCCAGCACCGAAATTACAGGTGCCGGGGAGCTGTTTTTT
TRBD1	NA	TRBV4-1	TRBJ1-3	CASSQVPGQNAGNTIYF	TGCGCCAGCAGCCAGGTTCCGGGACAGAACGCTGGAAACACCATATATTTT
NA	NA	TRBV11-3	TRBJ2-7	CASSLEGFSYEQYF	TGTGCCAGCAGCTTAGAGGGCTTCTCCTACGAGCAGTACTTC
TRBD1	few	TRBV11-3	TRBJ2-7	CASSLEQTGGSYEQYF	TGTGCCAGCAGCTTAGAACAAACAGGGGGATCCTACGAGCAGTACTTC
NA	NA	TRBV5-1	TRBJ2-7	CASSLALTSYEQYF	TGCGCCAGCAGCTTGGCTTTGACTTCCTACGAGCAGTACTTC
TRBD2	NA	TRBV28	TRBJ2-4	CASSPPAASTSGPVGIQYF	TGTGCCAGCAGTCCACCGGCCGCGTCGACTAGCGGCCCCGTGGGCATTCAGTACTTC
TRBD2	NA	TRBV10-3	TRBJ2-7	CAISEGAGGIYEQYF	TGTGCCATCAGTGAGGGAGCGGGGGGAATCTACGAGCAGTACTTC
TRBD2	once	TRBV18	TRBJ2-1	CASSPPSGRENEQFF	TGTGCCAGCTCACCGCCTAGCGGGAGGGAAAATGAGCAGTTCTTC
NA	NA	TRBV10-3	TRBJ1-1	CAIRGGQGQNTEAFF	TGTGCCATCAGAGGCGGACAAGGGCAGAACACTGAAGCTTTCTTT
TRBD1	NA	TRBV6-1	TRBJ2-7	CASSESAGGMDEQYF	TGTGCCAGCAGTGAATCCGCAGGGGGTATGGACGAGCAGTACTTC
NA	NA	TRBV7-9	TRBJ1-1	CASSLGSGEAFF	TGTGCCAGCAGCTTAGGTTCAGGGGAAGCTTTCTTT
TRBD1	once	TRBV4-1	TRBJ1-1	CASSARDRGSEAFF	TGCGCCAGCAGCGCCCGGGACAGGGGCTCTGAAGCTTTCTTT
TRBD2	NA	TRBV5-8	TRBJ2-1	CASSSRASGRVHEQFF	TGTGCCAGCAGCTCGAGGGCTAGCGGGAGGGTACATGAGCAGTTCTTC
TRBD2	once	TRBV27	TRBJ2-1	CASSSWGGEQFF	TGTGCCAGCAGTTCCTGGGGGGGTGAGCAGTTCTTC
TRBD2	NA	TRBV15	TRBJ2-3	CATSRASGGPDTQYF	TGTGCCACCAGCAGAGCATCGGGGGGGCCAGATACGCAGTATTTT
NA	NA	TRBV19	TRBJ1-2	CASSSTLFYGYTF	TGTGCCTCTTCCTCGACACTCTTCTATGGCTACACCTTC
TRBD2	NA	TRBV7-2	TRBJ2-5	CASSLVAGVQETQYF	TGTGCCAGCAGCTTAGTAGCGGGGGTCCAAGAGACCCAGTACTTC
NA	NA	TRBV5-1	TRBJ2-7	CASSSQGNEQYF	TGCGCCAGCAGCTCACAGGGCAACGAGCAGTACTTC
TRBD1	NA	TRBV27	TRBJ1-5	CASSLTDRAGGQPQHF	TGTGCCAGCAGTTTGACAGACAGGGCGGGAGGTCAGCCCCAGCATTTT
TRBD1	NA	TRBV9	TRBJ2-1	CASDRDRGNEQFF	TGTGCCAGCGATCGGGACAGGGGCAATGAGCAGTTCTTC
NA	NA	TRBV11-2	TRBJ2-4	CASSLDQTRRVGAKNIQYF	TGTGCCAGCAGCTTAGATCAGACTAGGAGGGTTGGGGCCAAAAACATTCAGTACTTC
NA	NA	TRBV6-1	TRBJ2-1	CASRIPPLLLQFF	TGTGCCAGCCGGATTCCGCCACTATTATTGCAGTTCTTC
NA	NA	TRBV9	TRBJ1-1	CASSVNYMNTEAFF	TGTGCCAGCAGCGTAAACTACATGAACACTGAAGCTTTCTTT